The rows below give T cell receptor beta chains drawn from one sample of a study of CD8 T cells in Susac syndrome. Each CDR3 protein is one row after TCRdb ran MiXCR on the immunoSEQ multiplex PCR reads. The sample shows 150,000 to 200,000 distinct CDR3 sequences, roughly 94% of them seen only once. Sequencing used CD4+ T cells from PBMCs. These receptors all come from a human donor with multiple sclerosis. The CDR3 runs from the conserved cysteine through the conserved F or W. Size tells how often a clone was seen (once, few, many) or the class of an expanded clone, and some rows leave it out.

j_call: TRBJ2-4
clone_size: .
v_call: TRBV20-1
cdr3_aa: CSLSGGMGAKNIQYF

j_call: TRBJ1-2
clone_size: .
v_call: TRBV5-1
cdr3_aa: CASSLQGVQYGYTF

j_call: TRBJ1-5
clone_size: .
v_call: TRBV7-2
cdr3_aa: CASSPGTGTDQPQHF

j_call: TRBJ2-2
clone_size: .
v_call: TRBV30
cdr3_aa: CAWTRGYGELFF

j_call: TRBJ2-2
clone_size: .
v_call: TRBV7-2
cdr3_aa: CASSPHGQNTGELFF

j_call: TRBJ2-1
clone_size: .
v_call: TRBV29-1
cdr3_aa: CSAVTRGAGREQFF

j_call: TRBJ2-1
clone_size: .
v_call: TRBV12-3/TRBV12-4
cdr3_aa: CASTYGLAAYNEQFF

j_call: TRBJ1-2
clone_size: .
v_call: TRBV9
cdr3_aa: CASSSIGTYGYTF

j_call: TRBJ2-5
clone_size: .
v_call: TRBV18
cdr3_aa: CASSPPIGQGDSTETQYF

j_call: TRBJ2-5
clone_size: .
v_call: TRBV28
cdr3_aa: CASTLNGETQYF

j_call: TRBJ1-1
clone_size: .
v_call: TRBV12-3/TRBV12-4
cdr3_aa: CASSFALQEAFF

j_call: TRBJ2-1
clone_size: .
v_call: TRBV14
cdr3_aa: CASSQATRNEQFF

j_call: TRBJ2-1
clone_size: .
v_call: TRBV20-1
cdr3_aa: CSAPLAGGNEQFF

j_call: TRBJ2-2
clone_size: .
v_call: TRBV4-3
cdr3_aa: CASSQDVAAGATGELFF

j_call: TRBJ1-1
clone_size: .
v_call: TRBV19
cdr3_aa: CASTNYGTWTEAFF

j_call: TRBJ1-2
clone_size: .
v_call: TRBV18
cdr3_aa: CASSPGQGQEGYTF

j_call: TRBJ2-5
clone_size: .
v_call: TRBV12-3/TRBV12-4
cdr3_aa: CASSQAAGGKQETQYF

j_call: TRBJ1-5
clone_size: .
v_call: TRBV20-1
cdr3_aa: CSALGSNQPQHF

j_call: TRBJ2-7
clone_size: .
v_call: TRBV28
cdr3_aa: CASTTAGEQYF

j_call: TRBJ2-3
clone_size: .
v_call: TRBV2
cdr3_aa: CATWAGLGTDTQYF

j_call: TRBJ1-1
clone_size: .
v_call: TRBV5-1
cdr3_aa: CASSQGSNTEAFF

j_call: TRBJ1-1
clone_size: .
v_call: TRBV6-2/TRBV6-3
cdr3_aa: CAVMTGPTAEAFF

j_call: TRBJ2-1
clone_size: .
v_call: TRBV20-1
cdr3_aa: CSASRGSDRGNEQFF

j_call: TRBJ1-1
clone_size: .
v_call: TRBV9
cdr3_aa: CASSVGSGNTEAFF

j_call: TRBJ2-4
clone_size: .
v_call: TRBV4-1
cdr3_aa: CASSQGGQGNPAKNIQYF

j_call: TRBJ2-1
clone_size: .
v_call: TRBV27
cdr3_aa: CASSSHDRHEQFF

j_call: TRBJ2-2
clone_size: .
v_call: TRBV18
cdr3_aa: CASSLREGTGELFF

j_call: TRBJ2-5
clone_size: .
v_call: TRBV18
cdr3_aa: CASSPPGREETQYF

j_call: TRBJ1-4
clone_size: .
v_call: TRBV12-3/TRBV12-4
cdr3_aa: CASSRTGGSATNEKLFF

j_call: TRBJ2-5
clone_size: .
v_call: TRBV27
cdr3_aa: CASSLLGAGETQYF

j_call: TRBJ2-3
clone_size: once
v_call: TRBV5-1
cdr3_aa: CASKSGIGTDTQYF

j_call: TRBJ1-1
clone_size: .
v_call: TRBV29-1
cdr3_aa: CSVEPSLTEAFF

j_call: TRBJ2-5
clone_size: .
v_call: TRBV20-1
cdr3_aa: CSARDLGLQETQYF

j_call: TRBJ1-5
clone_size: .
v_call: TRBV24-1
cdr3_aa: CATSESGYQPQHF

j_call: TRBJ2-1
clone_size: once
v_call: TRBV2
cdr3_aa: CASRRLAGTNEQFF